Listed here are 4 T cell receptor beta chains from one sample, sequenced in a study of spatial heterogeneity in lung cancer. Specified time point: sample taken at primary tumor resection. One entry per CDR3 protein, called by TCRdb with MiXCR from the 5' RACE reads. The table has under 80,000 distinct CDR3 sequences, approximately 6.3% seen once. Here the sequenced sample was PBMCs, taken at surgery. These TCRs come from a female donor with early-stage non-small cell lung cancer.

There are many counts of this clonotype. The J gene is TRBJ1-2, the V gene TRBV9, with unresolved D. The V end lost 0 bases, the J end lost 5 bases, and 14 bases lay between the germline ends. This CDR3 has 15 amino acids. In germline, CDR1 is SGDLS, CDR2 YYNGEE. CDR3 DNA: TGTGCCAGCAGCGTAGCTGGAACAGCCTCATATGGCTACACCTTC. This sequence encodes CASSVAGTASYGYTF.

The table lists this clonotype with many counts. In nucleotides, the CDR3 is TGCGCCAGCAGCTTGCGGCAGGTCACAGATACGCAGTATTTT. It codes for CASSLRQVTDTQYF. The chain has TRBV5-1 and TRBJ2-3, with unresolved D. Germline values: CDR1 SGHRS, CDR2 YFSETQ. The CDR3 has 14 residues. Deletions cut 1 base from V and 2 bases from J, with 8 bases between.

This clonotype was recorded many times. The chain has TRBV5-4 and TRBJ1-1; a weak D match, TRBD1 (5 bases). This CDR3 has 14 residues. Trimming removed 4 bases from V and 11 bases from J, with 21 bases in between. Germline CDR1 SGHNT, CDR2 YYREEE (reference sequence). The CDR3, as DNA: TGTGCCAGCAGCGCCTGGCAGGGAAGGTCATACGCTTTCTTT. This codes for CASSAWQGRSYAFF.

This clonotype came up many times. The chain uses TRBV9 and TRBJ2-5; TRBD1 or TRBD2 may be the D gene (6 bases each). V gave up 4 bases and J gave up 4 bases, with 14 bases separating them. Germline loops: CDR1 SGDLS, CDR2 YYNGEE. The CDR3 contains 14 residues. The CDR3 protein is CASSPWGAGETQYF. The CDR3 nucleotides are TGTGCCAGCAGCCCCTGGGGGGCCGGAGAGACCCAGTACTTC.